This T cell receptor (beta chain) was recorded in a study of Ad26.COV2.S vaccination and SARS-CoV-2 variants. On the study more broadly: Participants got Ad26.COV2.S intramuscularly, once or twice 56 days apart.

Sequencing was performed with immunoSEQ multiplex PCR; in TCRdb, only in-frame clones are kept and a portion is missing. The profile shows fewer than 400,000 clones, about 85% of them singletons. Comment on this clone: What it recognizes is unknown.

Indicated treatment: some 20 received Ad26.COV2.S at low or high dose, single or two shots; about 5 received placebo; per-sample allocation not given. Repertoires come from day 63 after the first vaccine or placebo injection. An adult of 18-55 years in Boston served as donor. The administered vaccine (an Ad26 vector) expressed Wuhan-strain SARS-CoV-2 spike. Whole-study findings and limits: Placebo recipients trailed vaccine recipients in spike-specific TCR breadth.

The germline gives CDR1 MNHNS, CDR2 SASEGT. This CDR3 region has 15 residues. Trimming stripped 3 bases from V and 10 bases from J, with 16 bases between. Specimen: peripheral blood, collected in a trial of Ad26.COV2.S vaccine versus placebo. J is TRBJ1-6 and V is TRBV6-1; tentatively, D is TRBD1 (6 bases). The TCR originated in a person aged 18-65 years who received the Ad26.COV2.S COVID-19 vaccine or a placebo. CDR3 amino acids: CASSDLGQGRSPLHF. The CDR3 nucleotides are TGTGCCAGCAGTGATTTGGGGCAGGGGAGGTCACCCCTCCACTTT.